The present entry profiles one T cell receptor beta chain with its context. The data were obtained in a study of blood T cell repertoires in COVID-19. V was trimmed by 6 bases and J by 0 bases, leaving 11 bases between them. Germline V lookup: CDR1 MNHEY, CDR2 SVGEGT. The CDR3 totals 15 residues. Profiled with immunoSEQ multiplex PCR; TCRdb holds only in-frame clones, not every one. The table has tens of thousands of clones, around 80% seen once. The genes are TRBV6-2 or TRBV6-3 and TRBJ1-4; D gene unclear. The receptor's source is a human donor in a cohort sampled during active COVID-19. The sequencing sample was made of peripheral blood. CDR3 residues: CASSAGRATNEKLFF. CDR3 nucleotides: TGTGCCAGCAGCGCCGGTAGAGCAACTAATGAAAAACTGTTTTTT.